This T cell receptor (beta chain) came from a study of cytomegalovirus exposure and HLA in healthy donors. The donors were in the approximately 120-subject validation cohort; that cohort was separate from the roughly 700-subject first cohort. This table comes from immunoSEQ multiplex PCR, and its TCRdb copy is limited to in-frame clones, with some not included. The repertoire includes fewer than 150,000 clones, 88% of them detected once, and over 6.5% sits in the top ten. This CDR3 has 13 amino acids. V dropped 5 bases and J dropped 0 bases, with 7 bases sitting between them. Germline lookup yields CDR1 SEHNR and CDR2 FQNEAQ (reference sequence).

The sequence was collected from a woman aged 18-29 years in good health and CMV-seropositive. V is TRBV7-9 and J is TRBJ1-1; D is uncertain. The sample was PBMCs. CDR3: CASSPQLNTEAFF. The CDR3 DNA is TGTGCCAGCAGCCCCCAGTTGAACACTGAAGCTTTCTTT.